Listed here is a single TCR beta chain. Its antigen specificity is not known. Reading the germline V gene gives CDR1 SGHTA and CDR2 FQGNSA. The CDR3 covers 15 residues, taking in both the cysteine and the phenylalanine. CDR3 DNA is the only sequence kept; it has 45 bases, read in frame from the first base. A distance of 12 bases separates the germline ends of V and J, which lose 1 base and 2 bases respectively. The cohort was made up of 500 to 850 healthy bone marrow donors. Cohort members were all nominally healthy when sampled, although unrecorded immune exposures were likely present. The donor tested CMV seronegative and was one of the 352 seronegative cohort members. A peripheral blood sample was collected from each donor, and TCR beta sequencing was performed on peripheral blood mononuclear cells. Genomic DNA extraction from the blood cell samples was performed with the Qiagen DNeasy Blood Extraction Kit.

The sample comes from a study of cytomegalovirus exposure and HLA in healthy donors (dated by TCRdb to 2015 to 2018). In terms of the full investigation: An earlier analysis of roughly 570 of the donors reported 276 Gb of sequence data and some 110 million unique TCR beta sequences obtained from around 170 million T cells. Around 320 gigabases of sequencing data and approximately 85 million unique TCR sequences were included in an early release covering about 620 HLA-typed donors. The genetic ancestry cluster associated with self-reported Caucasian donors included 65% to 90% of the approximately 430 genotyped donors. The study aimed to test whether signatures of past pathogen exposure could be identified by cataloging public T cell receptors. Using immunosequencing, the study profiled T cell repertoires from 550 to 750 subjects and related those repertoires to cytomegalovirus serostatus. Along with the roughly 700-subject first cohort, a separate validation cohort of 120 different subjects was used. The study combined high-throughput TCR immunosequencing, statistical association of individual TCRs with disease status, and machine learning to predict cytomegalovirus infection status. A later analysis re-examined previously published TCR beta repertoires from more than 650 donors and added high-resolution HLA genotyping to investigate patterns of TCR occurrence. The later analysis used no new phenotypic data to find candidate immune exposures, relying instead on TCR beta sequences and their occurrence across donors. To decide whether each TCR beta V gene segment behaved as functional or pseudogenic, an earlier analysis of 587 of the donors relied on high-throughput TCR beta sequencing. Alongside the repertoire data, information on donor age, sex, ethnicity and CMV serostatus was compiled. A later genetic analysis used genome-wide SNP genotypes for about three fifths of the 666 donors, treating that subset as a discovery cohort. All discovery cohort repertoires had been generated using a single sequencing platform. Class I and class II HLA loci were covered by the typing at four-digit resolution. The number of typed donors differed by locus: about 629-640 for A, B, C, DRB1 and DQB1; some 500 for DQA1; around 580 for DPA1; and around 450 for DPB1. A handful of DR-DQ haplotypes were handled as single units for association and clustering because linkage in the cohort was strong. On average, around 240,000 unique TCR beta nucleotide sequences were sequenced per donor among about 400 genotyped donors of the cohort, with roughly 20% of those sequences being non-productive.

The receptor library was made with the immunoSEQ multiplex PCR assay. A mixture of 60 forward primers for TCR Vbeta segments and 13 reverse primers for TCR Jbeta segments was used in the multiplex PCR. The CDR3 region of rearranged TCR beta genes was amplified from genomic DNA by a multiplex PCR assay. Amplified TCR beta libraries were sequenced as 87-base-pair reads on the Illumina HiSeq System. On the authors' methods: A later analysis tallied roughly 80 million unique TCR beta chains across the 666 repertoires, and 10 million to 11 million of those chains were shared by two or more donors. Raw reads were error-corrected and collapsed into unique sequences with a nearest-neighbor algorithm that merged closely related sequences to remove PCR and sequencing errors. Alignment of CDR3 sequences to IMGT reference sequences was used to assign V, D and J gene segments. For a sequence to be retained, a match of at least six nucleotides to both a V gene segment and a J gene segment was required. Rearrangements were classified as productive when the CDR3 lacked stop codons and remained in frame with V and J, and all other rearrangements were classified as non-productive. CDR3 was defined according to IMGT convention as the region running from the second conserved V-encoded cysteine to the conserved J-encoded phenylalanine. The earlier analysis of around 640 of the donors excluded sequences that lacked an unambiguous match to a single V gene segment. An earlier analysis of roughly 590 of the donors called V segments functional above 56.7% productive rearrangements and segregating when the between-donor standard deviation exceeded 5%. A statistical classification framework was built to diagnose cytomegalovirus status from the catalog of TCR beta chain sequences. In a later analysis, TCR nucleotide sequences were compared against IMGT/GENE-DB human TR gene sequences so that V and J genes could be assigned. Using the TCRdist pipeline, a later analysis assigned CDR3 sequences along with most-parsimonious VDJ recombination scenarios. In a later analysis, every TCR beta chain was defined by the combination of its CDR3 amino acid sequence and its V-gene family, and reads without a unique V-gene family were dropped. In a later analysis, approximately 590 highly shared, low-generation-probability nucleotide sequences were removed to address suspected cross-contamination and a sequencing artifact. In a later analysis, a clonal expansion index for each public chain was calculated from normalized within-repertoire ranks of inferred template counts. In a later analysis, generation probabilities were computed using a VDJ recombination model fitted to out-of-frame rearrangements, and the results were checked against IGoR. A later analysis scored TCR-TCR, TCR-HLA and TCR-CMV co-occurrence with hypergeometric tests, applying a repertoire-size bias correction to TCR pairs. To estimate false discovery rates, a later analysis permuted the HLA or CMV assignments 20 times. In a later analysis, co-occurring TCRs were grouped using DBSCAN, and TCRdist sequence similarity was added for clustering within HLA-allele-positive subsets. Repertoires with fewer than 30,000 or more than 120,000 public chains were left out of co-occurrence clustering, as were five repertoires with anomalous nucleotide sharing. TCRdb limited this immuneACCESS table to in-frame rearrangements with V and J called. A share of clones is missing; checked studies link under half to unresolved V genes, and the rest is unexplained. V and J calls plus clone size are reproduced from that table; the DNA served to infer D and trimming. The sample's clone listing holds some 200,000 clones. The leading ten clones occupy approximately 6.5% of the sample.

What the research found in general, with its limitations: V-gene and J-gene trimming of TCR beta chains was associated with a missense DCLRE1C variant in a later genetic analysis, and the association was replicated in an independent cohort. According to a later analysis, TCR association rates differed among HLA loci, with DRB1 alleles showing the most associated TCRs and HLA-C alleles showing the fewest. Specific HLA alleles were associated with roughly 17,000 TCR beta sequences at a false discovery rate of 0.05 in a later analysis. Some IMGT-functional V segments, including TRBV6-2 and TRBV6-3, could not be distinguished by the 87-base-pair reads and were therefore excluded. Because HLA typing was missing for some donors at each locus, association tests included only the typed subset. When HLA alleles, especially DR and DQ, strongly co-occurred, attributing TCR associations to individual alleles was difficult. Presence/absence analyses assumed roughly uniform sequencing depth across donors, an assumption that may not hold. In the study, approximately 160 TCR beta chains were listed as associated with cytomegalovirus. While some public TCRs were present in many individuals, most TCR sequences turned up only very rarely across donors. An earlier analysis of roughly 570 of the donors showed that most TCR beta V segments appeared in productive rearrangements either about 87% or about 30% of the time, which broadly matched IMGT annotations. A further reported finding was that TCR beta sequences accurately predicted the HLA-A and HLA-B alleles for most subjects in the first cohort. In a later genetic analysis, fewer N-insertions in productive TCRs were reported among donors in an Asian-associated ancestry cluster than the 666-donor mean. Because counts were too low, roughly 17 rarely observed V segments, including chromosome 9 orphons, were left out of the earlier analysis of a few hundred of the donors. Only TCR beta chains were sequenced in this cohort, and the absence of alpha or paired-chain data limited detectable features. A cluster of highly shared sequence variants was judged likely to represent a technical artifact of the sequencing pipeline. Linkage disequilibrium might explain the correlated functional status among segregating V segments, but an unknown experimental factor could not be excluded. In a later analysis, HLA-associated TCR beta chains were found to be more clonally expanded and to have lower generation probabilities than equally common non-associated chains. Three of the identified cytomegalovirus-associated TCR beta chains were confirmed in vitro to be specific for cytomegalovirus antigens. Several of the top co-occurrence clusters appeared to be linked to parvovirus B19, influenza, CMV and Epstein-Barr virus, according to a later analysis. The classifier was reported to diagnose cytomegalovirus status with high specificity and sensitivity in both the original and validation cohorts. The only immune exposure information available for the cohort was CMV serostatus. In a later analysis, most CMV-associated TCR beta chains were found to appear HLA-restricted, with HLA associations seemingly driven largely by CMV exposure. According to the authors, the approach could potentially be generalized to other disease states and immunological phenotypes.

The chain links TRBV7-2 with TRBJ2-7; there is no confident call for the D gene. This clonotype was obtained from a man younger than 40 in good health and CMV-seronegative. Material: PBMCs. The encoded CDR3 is CASSLGLWSTYEQYF. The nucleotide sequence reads TGTGCCAGCAGCTTAGGCCTCTGGAGTACCTACGAGCAGTACTTC.